A single sample gave rise to the 6 T cell receptor beta chains below, sequenced in a study of T cells in Graves' hyperthyroidism and ophthalmopathy. Amplification targeted TCR beta CDR3 regions from RNA transcripts. The study used the HTBI primer set for a first-round RT-PCR of the TCR CDR3. Via MiXCR, TCRdb re-called the multiplex PCR reads, giving one row per CDR3 protein. The table records 250,000 or so distinct CDR3 sequences, roughly 15% of them present only once. Sequenced material: blood. Receptors were obtained from a woman aged 45-65 years with Graves' hyperthyroidism that later progressed to Graves' ophthalmopathy.

This clonotype showed up just a few times. The chain is built from TRBV7-3 and TRBJ2-7; D is uncertain. V was pared by 1 base and J by 3 bases, with 13 bases between. CDR1 is SGHTA, CDR2 FQGTGA, per germline. The CDR3 sequence is 15 residues long. The CDR3 protein is CASSLNGELRYEQYF. CDR3 nucleotide sequence: TGTGCCAGCAGCTTAAATGGTGAGCTCCGCTACGAGCAGTACTTC.

The table lists this clonotype with many counts. CDR3 in amino acids: CSREGSYNEQFF. The CDR3 DNA is TGCAGTAGGGAGGGGAGTTACAATGAGCAGTTCTTC. V gene TRBV20-1 combines with J gene TRBJ2-1; 7 positions match TRBD2. CDR1 and CDR2 (germline): DFQATT, SNEGSKA (reference sequence). This CDR3 has 12 amino acids. After removal of 8 bases from V and 4 bases from J, the junction contained 5 bases not matched to a gene.

In its sample, this clonotype was seen many times. Here the CDR3 DNA reads TGTGCCAGCGAAAGGGGACAGGGGGGAAACACCATATATTTT. The encoded protein is CASERGQGGNTIYF. The chain couples TRBV12-3 or TRBV12-4 to TRBJ1-3, with 10 bases lining up with TRBD1. This CDR3 is built from 14 residues. After removal of 8 bases from V and 4 bases from J, the junction contained 5 bases not matched to a gene.

This clonotype was counted many times. The rearrangement uses TRBV30 and TRBJ2-2; D gene unclear. Germline assignment: CDR1 GTSNPN and CDR2 SVGIG (reference sequence). The length of the CDR3 is 11 residues. V was cut by 0 bases and J by 6 bases, with 2 bases left in between. The DNA of the CDR3 is TGTGCCTGGAGTGTTGCCGGGGAGCTGTTTTTT. This encodes CAWSVAGELFF.

This chain connects TRBV7-9 to TRBJ2-2; 7 bases line up with TRBD1. This CDR3 region has 16 residues. V gave up 5 bases and J gave up 2 bases; unmatched junction bases: 8. Germline V CDR1 and CDR2: SEHNR, FQNEAQ (reference sequence). The DNA for the CDR3 is TGTGCCAGCAGCCTCTGGACAGGAAAAAACACCGGGGAGCTGTTTTTT. It yields the protein CASSLWTGKNTGELFF.

This clonotype was recorded at least ten times. V and J are TRBV7-3 and TRBJ2-1; D not certain. This CDR3 is built from 15 residues. Deletions cut 5 bases from V and 10 bases from J, with 21 bases between. Germline lookup yields CDR1 SGHTA and CDR2 FQGTGA. The CDR3, as DNA: TGTGCCAGCAGCCGTGGTAGTCCGGCGAATGGGGAGCAGTTCTTC. This gives the protein CASSRGSPANGEQFF.